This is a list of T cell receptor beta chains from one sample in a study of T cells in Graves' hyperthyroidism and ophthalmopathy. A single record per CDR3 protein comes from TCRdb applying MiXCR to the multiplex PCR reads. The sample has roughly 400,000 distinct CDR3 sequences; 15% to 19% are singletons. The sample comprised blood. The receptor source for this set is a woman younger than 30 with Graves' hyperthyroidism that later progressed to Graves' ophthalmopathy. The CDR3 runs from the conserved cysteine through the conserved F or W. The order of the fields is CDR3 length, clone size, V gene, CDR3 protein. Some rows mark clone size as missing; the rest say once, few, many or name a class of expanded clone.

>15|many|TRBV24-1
CATSGRTGGLNEQFF
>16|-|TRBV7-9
CASSLPGQGEGEKLFF
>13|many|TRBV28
CASQKFRLGELFF
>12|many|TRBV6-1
CASRDTTYGYTF
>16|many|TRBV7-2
CASSLFGGSNTGELFF
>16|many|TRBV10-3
CAISDRQGGGNTEAFF
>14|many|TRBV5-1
CASSLGDLTGELFF
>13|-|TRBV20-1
CSARSGLAYEQFF
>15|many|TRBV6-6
CASSYSFSTNTEAFF
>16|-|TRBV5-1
CASRYGVAGHSYEQYF
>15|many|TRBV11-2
CASSFAGGRPDTQYF
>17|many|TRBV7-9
CASSSEQGARGNQPQHF
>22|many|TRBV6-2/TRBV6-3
CASSYLRGGKLAGAFVVNEQFF
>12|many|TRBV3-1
CASSQGWETQYF
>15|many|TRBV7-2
CASSEGTSGRGAQYF
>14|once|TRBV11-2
CASSQGALNQPQHF
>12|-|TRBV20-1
CSASKDQETQYF
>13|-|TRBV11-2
CASSLTWYTEAFF
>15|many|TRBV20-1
CSGLFTTGSSYEQYF
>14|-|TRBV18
CASSPLEGDYGYTF
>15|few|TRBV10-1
CASSDSGRETGELFF
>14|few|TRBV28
CASSRDRAGNTIYF
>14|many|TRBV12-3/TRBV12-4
CASSVGTGDNEQYF
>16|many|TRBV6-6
CASSYSNGGLQETQYF
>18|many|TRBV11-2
CASSPFSPVWGSTDTQYF
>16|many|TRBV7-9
CASSLVGSRSVYGYTF
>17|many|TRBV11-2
CASSSRIAGGPKNEQFF
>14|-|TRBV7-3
CASSSFADNSPLHF
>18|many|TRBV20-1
CSATGDRGLPLSSYEQYF
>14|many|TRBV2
CASSVPHSNQPQHF
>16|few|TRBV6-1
CASTPGLHLSYNEQFF
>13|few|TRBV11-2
CASSQMEGGELFF
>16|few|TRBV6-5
CASSYGTSGRPNEQFF
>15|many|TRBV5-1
CASSLDRSPAYEQYF
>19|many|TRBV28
CASSLDSPGSLGRKETQYF
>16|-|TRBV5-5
CASSHLGGPGTDTQYF
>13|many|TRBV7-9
CASSQDRAHEQYF
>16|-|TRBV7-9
CASSPEGPASTDTQYF
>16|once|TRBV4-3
CASSQGGGTDYYEQYF
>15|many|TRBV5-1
CASREGDRGLDTQYF
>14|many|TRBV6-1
CASSEQGLGQPQHF
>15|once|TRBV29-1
CSVLPGLADYYEQYF
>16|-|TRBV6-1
CASSVGPTSGRVELFF
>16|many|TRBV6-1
CASSNTGTEYNSPLHF
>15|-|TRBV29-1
CSVAGDRNFGDTQYF
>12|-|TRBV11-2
CASSLSGAIAFF
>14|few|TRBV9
CASSVEGIYDEQFF
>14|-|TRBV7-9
CASGLAGGTDTQYF
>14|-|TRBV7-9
CASSSRTATDTQYF
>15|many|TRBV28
CASSFEDEGTDTQYF
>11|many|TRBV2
CASSDLDTQYF
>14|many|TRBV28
CASLRGPSYNEQFF
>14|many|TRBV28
CASSLAVTGYGYTF
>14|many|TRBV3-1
CASSQEGESYEQYF
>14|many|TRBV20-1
CSARVPGLRNTIYF
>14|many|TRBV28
CASSNPGGVYEQYF
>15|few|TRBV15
CATSSDTSTNEKLFF
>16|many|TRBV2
CASSPSIGQGSVEQYF